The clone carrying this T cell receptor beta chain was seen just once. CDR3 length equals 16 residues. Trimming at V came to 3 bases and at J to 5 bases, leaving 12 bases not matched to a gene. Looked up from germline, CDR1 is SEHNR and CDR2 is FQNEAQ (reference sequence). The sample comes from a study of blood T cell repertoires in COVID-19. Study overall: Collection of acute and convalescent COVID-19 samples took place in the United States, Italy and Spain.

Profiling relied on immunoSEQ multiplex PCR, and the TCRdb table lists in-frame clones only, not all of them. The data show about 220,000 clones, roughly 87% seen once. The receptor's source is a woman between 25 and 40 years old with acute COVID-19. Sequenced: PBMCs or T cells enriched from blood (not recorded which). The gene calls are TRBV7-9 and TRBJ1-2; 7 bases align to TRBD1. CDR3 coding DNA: TGTGCCAGCAGCTTCAACCCCATTACAGGGGTTTATGGCTACACCTTC. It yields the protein CASSFNPITGVYGYTF.